The rows below give T cell receptor beta chains drawn from one sample of a study of shared T cell receptors in the human thymus. The assay was immunoSEQ multiplex PCR, and TCRdb's table has in-frame clones only and misses some. The sample consists of hundreds of thousands of clones, 70% to 90% of them appearing once. The same data also contributed to another study, on human thymus T cells.

The sequencing input was thymocytes. Source of these receptors: a girl under three years old with a congenital heart defect. The CDR3 runs from the conserved cysteine through the conserved F or W. D genes are given only for firm matches. A clone size is listed for some rows: how often the clone was seen (once, few, many), or a class if it is expanded.

D gene	clone size	V gene	J gene	CDR3 DNA	CDR3 protein
.	.	TRBV9	TRBJ2-7	TGTGCCAGCAGCGTAGCGGACTGGATCTACGAGCAGTACTTC	CASSVADWIYEQYF
.	.	TRBV4-3	TRBJ1-2	TGCGCCAGCAGCCAAGATCAAAGCTTTCGGGGAGGCTACACCTTC	CASSQDQSFRGGYTF
.	.	TRBV7-9	TRBJ1-2	TGTGCCAGCAGCTTAGGCGGGTACCCGAGCAGCTACACCTTC	CASSLGGYPSSYTF
.	once	TRBV4-3	TRBJ1-2	TGCGCCAGCAGCCAAGATCTGGGGGGAGCTAGAAATGGCTACACCTTC	CASSQDLGGARNGYTF
TRBD1	once	TRBV4-1	TRBJ1-5	TGCGCCAGCAGCCAAAAAGGGACAGGGCCACTCAATCAGCCCCAGCATTTT	CASSQKGTGPLNQPQHF
.	.	TRBV4-1	TRBJ2-7	TGCGCCAGCAGCCTCAAGATCCTCCCCCGCGAAGGCCCCCTGCTTTGCGGGCAGTACTTC	CASSLKILPREGPLLCGQYF
TRBD2	.	TRBV7-6	TRBJ2-3	TGTGCCAGCAGCCAATTTCTAGCGGGGGGCCATATTAGCACAGATACGCAGTATTTT	CASSQFLAGGHISTDTQYF
TRBD1	.	TRBV28	TRBJ1-1	TGTGCCAGCGGAAATCGGGACAGGGCTGTCACTGAAGCTTTCTTT	CASGNRDRAVTEAFF
.	.	TRBV14	TRBJ1-2	TGTGCCAGCAGCCAAGTCGGACAGTTTTCTGGCTACACCTTC	CASSQVGQFSGYTF
TRBD1	.	TRBV5-8	TRBJ1-1	TGTGCCAGCAGCAAGATTACCGGGACAGCGAACACTGAAGCTTTCTTT	CASSKITGTANTEAFF
.	few	TRBV6-1	TRBJ1-4	TGTGCCAGCAGTTCCCCAGACAGGCTGGATGAAAAACTGTTTTTT	CASSSPDRLDEKLFF
TRBD1	.	TRBV19	TRBJ1-5	TGTGCCAGTAGTATAGGTGCGGAGACAGGGGATCTTCAGCCCCAGCATTTT	CASSIGAETGDLQPQHF
.	.	TRBV7-9	TRBJ1-2	TGTGCCAGCAGCTTAGGTTACGACCGGGGGGTCTATGGCTACACCTTC	CASSLGYDRGVYGYTF
TRBD1	few	TRBV19	TRBJ2-2	TGTGCCAGTACACAATCTGCCACAGGGGTCCCCGGGGAGCTGTTTTTT	CASTQSATGVPGELFF
.	.	TRBV11-2	TRBJ1-1	TGTGCCAGCAGCTTAGATCGTTTCTCCGAGACTGAAGCTTTCTTT	CASSLDRFSETEAFF
.	.	TRBV4-3	TRBJ1-3	TGCGCCAGCAGCCAAGATCGTCGAAACACCATATATTTT	CASSQDRRNTIYF
.	.	TRBV29-1	TRBJ2-3	TGCAGCGTCCCACGGGACTCCCCTAGCACAGATACGCAGTATTTT	CSVPRDSPSTDTQYF
TRBD1	few	TRBV28	TRBJ2-3	TGTGCCAGCAGTTTTGGGGACAGATTGGTACACACAGATACGCAGTATTTT	CASSFGDRLVHTDTQYF
.	.	TRBV25-1	TRBJ2-5	TGTGCCAGCAGTGAGCTGACGTGGGGCTGTCAAGAGACCCAGTACTTC	CASSELTWGCQETQYF
.	once	TRBV18	TRBJ1-1	TGTGCCAGCTCACCACCGCGGCCAGGACAGCCGAACACTGAAGCTTTCTTT	CASSPPRPGQPNTEAFF
TRBD2	.	TRBV28	TRBJ2-1	TGTGCCAGCAGCTGCCCCGGGGGCCGGCTAGCGGGGGGGAAAAACGTGAGCTCCTACAATGAGCAGTTCTTC	CASSCPGGRLAGGKNVSSYNEQFF
TRBD1	.	TRBV28	TRBJ1-2	TGTGCCAGCAGTTTAACCTCTGGGGACAGGGAACGTTGCAACTATGGCTACACCTTC	CASSLTSGDRERCNYGYTF
.	.	TRBV28	TRBJ1-6	TGTGCCAGCAGCTCTGACAGAAATTCACCCCTCCACTTT	CASSSDRNSPLHF
.	.	TRBV9	TRBJ2-2	TGTGCCAGCAGCCCGTACACCGGGGAGCTGTTTTTT	CASSPYTGELFF
.	.	TRBV6-6	TRBJ2-5	TGTGCCAGCAGTGACCCAGGGTCGAGAGAGACCCAGTACTTC	CASSDPGSRETQYF
TRBD1	.	TRBV11-2	TRBJ1-1	TGTGCCAGCAGCCCAAGACAGGGCTGGAGAGCTTTCTTT	CASSPRQGWRAFF
TRBD1	once	TRBV25-1	TRBJ2-7	TGTGCCAGCATCAGCCAGGGGGCCCACGAGCAGTACTTC	CASISQGAHEQYF
TRBD1	.	TRBV4-1	TRBJ1-2	TGCGCCAGCAGCCCCATGACCGGGGACAGGGGGCTTAATGGCTACACCTTC	CASSPMTGDRGLNGYTF
TRBD1	.	TRBV28	TRBJ1-2	TGTGCCAGCAGTTTCCTAATGAACCGGGACAGGGGGAACTATGGCTACACCTTC	CASSFLMNRDRGNYGYTF
.	.	TRBV28	TRBJ1-6	TGTGCCAGCAGTCCTGAGGTCTCCTATAATTCACCCCTCCACTTT	CASSPEVSYNSPLHF
.	.	TRBV5-4	TRBJ2-7	TGTGCCAGCAGCTTGGAGACAAGGCCTTACTACGAGCAGTACTTC	CASSLETRPYYEQYF
.	.	TRBV16	TRBJ2-7	TGTGCCAGCAGCCCTACAGGGTGCCCCGGATCCTCCTACGAGCAGTACTTC	CASSPTGCPGSSYEQYF
.	.	TRBV19	TRBJ1-2	TGTGCCAGTAGTACCACAACGGGTGGCTACACCTTC	CASSTTTGGYTF
TRBD2	.	TRBV29-1	TRBJ2-4	TGCAGCGTTGAAGATATCCGGGGGGTCGACAAAAACATTCAGTACTTC	CSVEDIRGVDKNIQYF
TRBD1	.	TRBV14	TRBJ2-7	TGTGCCAGCAGCCTCCGGGACAGGTACGAGCAGTACTTC	CASSLRDRYEQYF
TRBD1	.	TRBV4-1	TRBJ2-1	TGCGCCAGCAGCCAAGAAGGAAGACGTAGGCAGGGGGCCTACAATGAGCAGTTCTTC	CASSQEGRRRQGAYNEQFF
.	few	TRBV5-1	TRBJ2-2	TGCGCCAGCGACCCGACGCTAGCCCTGTGGCCGAACACCGGGGAGCTGTTTTTT	CASDPTLALWPNTGELFF